This T cell receptor beta chain was retrieved from a study of beta chain features in type 1 diabetes. On this clone: Its antigen is as yet unknown.

This CDR3 comprises 13 residues. CDR1 MNHEY and CDR2 SVGAGI come from the germline V gene. The V end lost 4 bases, the J end lost 7 bases, and 11 bases lay between the germline ends. Broader study findings: TCRB CDR3s were moderately but significantly shorter in Type 1 diabetes patients in all four CD4+ subsets. A greater similarity of naive, central memory and Treg TCRB repertoires was seen among patients than among healthy donors.

Isolated RNA was reverse transcribed in full, so expressed TCRB transcripts were sequenced. Generated by immunoSEQ multiplex PCR, the TCRdb table keeps only in-frame clones and is missing some. This sample has fewer than 200,000 clones; under 13% occur once, and the top ten carry roughly 0.45%. This chain links TRBV6-5 with TRBJ1-5; D perhaps matches TRBD1 (5 bases). Sequenced input: central memory CD4+ T cells from blood. The receptor's source is a man aged 30 to 39 with type 1 diabetes. The DNA of the CDR3 is TGTGCCAGCAGTTTGACAGTGGGGCAGCCCCAGCATTTT. Translating gives CASSLTVGQPQHF.